Listed below are T cell receptor beta chains from one sample, sequenced in a study of blood T cell repertoires in COVID-19. The method was immunoSEQ multiplex PCR; TCRdb's version includes in-frame clones alone and lacks a portion of them. The sample holds 90,000 to 150,000 clones; around 89% are singletons and the top ten take around 30%. The source material was peripheral blood. The receptor source for this set is a man in his 70s with active or convalescent COVID-19. CDR3s include the opening cysteine and the closing phenylalanine or tryptophan. D genes are given only for firm matches. Clone size appears in some rows only: once, few, many, or a class for an expanded clone.

d_call: NA
j_call: TRBJ1-6
v_call: TRBV28
clone_size: once
cdr3_aa: CASSLRDSSPSPLHF
cdr3_nt: TGTGCCAGCAGTCTCCGGGATTCCTCACCCTCGCCCCTCCACTTT

d_call: NA
j_call: TRBJ1-4
v_call: TRBV30
clone_size: NA
cdr3_aa: CAWAAEGGTNEKLFF
cdr3_nt: TGTGCCTGGGCAGCAGAAGGGGGTACTAATGAAAAACTGTTTTTT

d_call: TRBD1
j_call: TRBJ2-7
v_call: TRBV6-6
clone_size: NA
cdr3_aa: CASSYSRDSSYEQYF
cdr3_nt: TGTGCCAGCAGTTACTCAAGGGACAGCAGCTACGAGCAGTACTTC

d_call: NA
j_call: TRBJ1-4
v_call: TRBV5-4
clone_size: NA
cdr3_aa: CASSFGGHMNEKLFF
cdr3_nt: TGTGCCAGCAGCTTCGGGGGGCATATGAATGAAAAACTGTTTTTT

d_call: NA
j_call: TRBJ2-5
v_call: TRBV5-8
clone_size: NA
cdr3_aa: CASSPDSQETQYF
cdr3_nt: TGTGCCAGCAGCCCTGACAGCCAAGAGACCCAGTACTTC

d_call: NA
j_call: TRBJ2-1
v_call: TRBV24-1
clone_size: NA
cdr3_aa: CATSDLGYRGDEQFF
cdr3_nt: TGTGCCACCAGTGATTTGGGGTACCGGGGTGATGAGCAGTTCTTC

d_call: TRBD2
j_call: TRBJ2-3
v_call: TRBV18
clone_size: NA
cdr3_aa: CASSLTSGSTDTQYF
cdr3_nt: TGTGCCAGCTCCCTCACTAGCGGGAGCACAGATACGCAGTATTTT

d_call: NA
j_call: TRBJ1-3
v_call: TRBV11-3
clone_size: NA
cdr3_aa: CASSLATGSGNTIYF
cdr3_nt: TGTGCCAGCAGCTTAGCGACAGGCTCTGGAAACACCATATATTTT

d_call: NA
j_call: TRBJ2-7
v_call: TRBV18
clone_size: NA
cdr3_aa: CASSTTENYEQYF
cdr3_nt: TGTGCCAGCTCAACGACAGAAAACTACGAGCAGTACTTC

d_call: TRBD1
j_call: TRBJ1-1
v_call: TRBV7-9
clone_size: NA
cdr3_aa: CASSSPQGGTEAFF
cdr3_nt: TGTGCCAGCAGCTCTCCACAGGGGGGCACTGAAGCTTTCTTT

d_call: TRBD1
j_call: TRBJ2-7
v_call: TRBV10-3
clone_size: NA
cdr3_aa: CAISQGQGPPYGEQYF
cdr3_nt: TGTGCCATCAGCCAGGGACAGGGGCCCCCGTATGGCGAGCAGTACTTC

d_call: TRBD1
j_call: TRBJ2-4
v_call: TRBV19
clone_size: NA
cdr3_aa: CASSSAGQGKRYF
cdr3_nt: TGTGCCAGTAGTAGTGCGGGACAGGGGAAGCGGTACTTC

d_call: TRBD1
j_call: TRBJ1-2
v_call: TRBV28
clone_size: few
cdr3_aa: CASSLIQGAKCTF
cdr3_nt: TGTGCCAGCAGTCTAATACAGGGGGCCAAGTGCACCTTC

d_call: NA
j_call: TRBJ1-6
v_call: TRBV2
clone_size: NA
cdr3_aa: CASSAQNNSPLHF
cdr3_nt: TGTGCCAGCAGTGCTCAGAATAATTCACCCCTCCACTTT

d_call: TRBD1
j_call: TRBJ2-7
v_call: TRBV5-1
clone_size: NA
cdr3_aa: CASSTGQGNDEQYF
cdr3_nt: TGCGCCAGCAGCACCGGACAGGGGAACGACGAGCAGTACTTC

d_call: NA
j_call: TRBJ1-2
v_call: TRBV6-5
clone_size: NA
cdr3_aa: CASSYEVRGGYTF
cdr3_nt: TGTGCCAGCAGTTACGAAGTACGTGGCGGCTACACCTTC

d_call: NA
j_call: TRBJ2-5
v_call: TRBV24-1
clone_size: NA
cdr3_aa: CATRGRVEETQYF
cdr3_nt: TGTGCCACTAGGGGCCGGGTTGAGGAGACCCAGTACTTC

d_call: NA
j_call: TRBJ2-7
v_call: TRBV18
clone_size: NA
cdr3_aa: CASSPSGGAIGEQYF
cdr3_nt: TGTGCCAGCTCACCATCTGGAGGGGCCATCGGCGAGCAGTACTTC

d_call: TRBD1
j_call: TRBJ2-4
v_call: TRBV5-4
clone_size: NA
cdr3_aa: CASSLGTGRGNIAKNIQYF
cdr3_nt: TGTGCCAGCAGCCTGGGGACAGGAAGGGGGAACATAGCCAAAAACATTCAGTACTTC

d_call: TRBD2
j_call: TRBJ2-1
v_call: TRBV28
clone_size: NA
cdr3_aa: CASRAPTGGGSYNEQFF
cdr3_nt: TGTGCCAGCAGGGCGCCAACTGGCGGGGGATCGTACAATGAGCAGTTCTTC

d_call: TRBD2
j_call: TRBJ2-4
v_call: TRBV3-1/TRBV3-2
clone_size: NA
cdr3_aa: CASSQVRLAGVKNIQYF
cdr3_nt: TGTGCCAGCAGCCAAGTTCGACTAGCGGGGGTCAAAAACATTCAGTACTTC

d_call: TRBD1
j_call: TRBJ1-4
v_call: TRBV18
clone_size: NA
cdr3_aa: CASSPTSTGASEKLFF
cdr3_nt: TGTGCCAGCTCACCGACCTCAACAGGGGCGAGCGAAAAACTGTTTTTT

d_call: NA
j_call: TRBJ2-1
v_call: TRBV10-3
clone_size: few
cdr3_aa: CAMGADYEQFF
cdr3_nt: TGTGCCATGGGGGCAGACTATGAGCAGTTCTTC